The clone carrying this T cell receptor beta chain has only a few counts. The data were taken from a study of blood T cell repertoires in COVID-19. Study information: Spain, Italy and the United States supplied samples that represented acute and convalescent COVID-19. PBMCs, B-cell-depleted T cells, or T cells were the source of the cDNA or gDNA that made up the material.

Germline V gene sequence: CDR1 SGDLS, CDR2 YYNGEE. CDR3 size: 15 residues. Trimming pared 4 bases from V and 2 bases from J, leaving 14 bases between. Original data processing: Using reference gene primer amplification, nucleated cell counts were estimated. Assay used: immunoSEQ multiplex PCR; TCRdb lists only in-frame clones, some missing. Clone size and the V and J calls come from that table; the DNA yielded D and trimming. The sample shows around 120,000 clones, 69% of them seen only once. Sequencing was carried out using peripheral blood. The J gene is TRBJ2-3, the V gene TRBV9; no reliable D call. This sequence was found in a man older than 75 with acute or convalescent COVID-19. DNA for the CDR3: TGTGCCAGCAGCTCCCGGGTAGGAGTCACAGATACGCAGTATTTT. This encodes CASSSRVGVTDTQYF.